In its sample, the clone carrying this TCR beta chain was seen many times. This sample was taken from a study of early T cells in non-severe SARS-CoV-2 infection. As for the study in general: Sequenced material consisted of bulk RNA (from unsorted whole blood), and chains were unpaired.

The CDR3 runs to 17 residues. Germline V gene sequence: CDR1 MDHEN, CDR2 SYDVKM. V was clipped by 1 base and J by 5 bases; unmatched bases: 9. Each single cDNA molecule received a unique molecular identifier. TCRdb processed the 5' RACE reads anew with MiXCR; each CDR3 protein has one entry. The repertoire consists of about 35,000 distinct CDR3 sequences, with roughly 6% occurring once and the leading ten covering 7.6%. Source material: whole blood. The sequence was collected from an adult who was a healthcare worker with PCR-confirmed SARS-CoV-2 infection or an uninfected control (not recorded which). The chain is built from TRBV28 and TRBJ2-3, with TRBD2 matching over 10 bases. The CDR3 region is CASSLSLAGGVRDTQYF. CDR3 in DNA: TGTGCCAGCAGTTTATCATTAGCGGGGGGCGTCAGAGATACGCAGTATTTT. The full variable domain, completed using reference TRBV28 and TRBJ2-3, is DVKVTQSSRYLVKRTGEKVFLECVQDMDHENMFWYRQDPGLGLRLIYFSYDVKMKEKGDIPEGYSVSREKKERFSLILESASTNQTSMYLCASSLSLAGGVRDTQYFGPGTRLTVL.